This T cell receptor (beta chain) came from a study of blood T cell repertoires in COVID-19. The V gene end was trimmed by 6 bases and the J gene end by 3 bases; junction bases not matched to a gene: 4. The CDR3 has 13 amino acids. The germline V gene has CDR1 MGHRA and CDR2 YSYEKL. Sequencing used immunoSEQ multiplex PCR; TCRdb keeps in-frame clones, though not all of them. The data contain 25,000 to 30,000 clones, over 75% of them seen just once; the ten biggest clones take up about a sixth. Material: peripheral blood. The chain has TRBV4-1 and TRBJ1-1; 7 nucleotides line up with TRBD1. This TCR was sampled from a man between 65 and 80 years old with active COVID-19. The CDR3 sequence: CASRPQGDTEAFF. The DNA for the CDR3 is TGCGCCAGCAGACCCCAGGGGGACACTGAAGCTTTCTTT.